These 6 T cell receptor beta chains were sequenced from one sample in a study of OX40 agonist ivuxolimab in advanced cancers. Profiled with immunoSEQ multiplex PCR; TCRdb holds only in-frame clones, not every one. The sample lists tens of thousands of clones; 88% were seen once. The sample consisted of CD4+ or CD8+ T cells sorted from blood, taken in a trial of the OX40 agonist ivuxolimab. These receptors originate from an adult with an advanced solid tumor such as melanoma, head and neck, liver or kidney cancer.

The rearrangement links TRBV2 to TRBJ1-5; a possible D gene is TRBD1 (6 bases). Germline CDR1 is SNHLY and CDR2 is FYNNEI. The CDR3 spans 14 residues. The V gene lost 8 bases and the J gene lost 1 base, with 12 bases spanning the gap. This chain's CDR3 is CASHKGGSNQPQHF. DNA of the CDR3: TGTGCCAGCCATAAAGGGGGAAGCAATCAGCCCCAGCATTTT.

The rearrangement uses TRBV19 and TRBJ1-1; D might be TRBD1 (6 bases). Trimming cost V 2 bases and J 1 base, with 11 bases left between them. Germline V gene lookup returns CDR1 LNHDA and CDR2 SQIVND (reference sequence). CDR3 length: 15 amino acids. The CDR3 reads CASSIRSGANTEAFF. CDR3 nucleotide sequence: TGTGCCAGTAGTATAAGGTCAGGGGCGAACACTGAAGCTTTCTTT.

CDR3 sequence reads: CASSAEVGVREYAQYF. CDR3 DNA: TGCGCCAGCAGCGCGGAGGTTGGAGTGCGGGAGTATGCCCAGTACTTC. The rearrangement joins TRBV4-3 to TRBJ2-5; TRBD2 matches at 7 bases. V lost 5 bases to trimming and J lost 9 bases; unmatched junction nucleotides: 18. This CDR3 region has 16 residues. Looked up from germline, CDR1 is LGHNA and CDR2 is YSLEER.

The rearrangement uses TRBV29-1 and TRBJ1-1; tentative D call: TRBD1 (5 bases). CDR3 size: 13 residues. Germline V gene data show CDR1 as SQVTM and CDR2 as ANQGSEA. Trimming removed 7 bases at V and 8 bases at J, with 20 bases between. In DNA, the CDR3 is TGCAGCGGTGAGGCCACTGGGGGTTCGGAAGCTTTCTTT. It is translated as CSGEATGGSEAFF.

V is TRBV15 and J is TRBJ1-2; D ambiguous. Germline values: CDR1 LNHNV, CDR2 YYDKDF (reference sequence). CDR3 size: 14 residues. V was clipped by 4 bases and J by 1 base, with 10 bases between them. The CDR3 reads CATSTRTGNYGYTF. DNA for the CDR3: TGTGCCACCAGCACCCGGACCGGTAACTATGGCTACACCTTC.

This chain uses TRBV7-8 with TRBJ2-7; D is undetermined. Trimming removed 1 base at V and 1 base at J, with 11 bases between. The CDR3 sequence is 15 residues long. Germline CDR1 is SGHVS and CDR2 is FQNEAQ. The CDR3, as DNA: TGTGCCAGCAGCTTAGGCGGAGCAGGTTCCTACGAGCAGTACTTC. Encoded protein: CASSLGGAGSYEQYF.